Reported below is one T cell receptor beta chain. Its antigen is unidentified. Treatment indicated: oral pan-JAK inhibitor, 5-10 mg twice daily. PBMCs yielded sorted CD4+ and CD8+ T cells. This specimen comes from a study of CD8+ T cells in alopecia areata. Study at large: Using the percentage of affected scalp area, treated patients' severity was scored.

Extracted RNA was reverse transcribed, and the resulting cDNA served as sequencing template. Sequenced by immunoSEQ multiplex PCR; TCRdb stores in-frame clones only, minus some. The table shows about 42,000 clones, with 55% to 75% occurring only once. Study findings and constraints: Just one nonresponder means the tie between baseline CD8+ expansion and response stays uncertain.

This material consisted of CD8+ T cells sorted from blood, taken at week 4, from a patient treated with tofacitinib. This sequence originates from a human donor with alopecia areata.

CDR3 residues: CATSGTGQLGQNTGELFF. CDR3 bases: TGTGCCACCAGCGGGACGGGACAGCTCGGACAGAACACCGGGGAGCTGTTTTTT. This chain uses TRBV15 with TRBJ2-2, with 7 bases matching TRBD1. After removal of 5 bases from V and 1 base from J, the junction contained 13 bases not matched to a gene. The CDR3 covers 18 residues. Germline values: CDR1 LNHNV, CDR2 YYDKDF (reference sequence).